This TCR beta chain was recovered during a study of patients and donors after allogeneic stem cell transplantation. V gave up 0 bases and J gave up 5 bases, with 11 bases separating them. The CDR3 spans 16 residues. Germline CDR1 is SEHNR and CDR2 is FQNEAQ (reference sequence). This clonotype has ten or more counts. A single record per CDR3 protein comes from TCRdb applying MiXCR to the RT-PCR reads. The sample carries 70,000 to 100,000 distinct CDR3 sequences, about 5% recorded once. The sequencing sample was made of blood, either unsorted or a sorted T cell fraction (not recorded which). The clonotype was recovered from a human donor who was either an allogeneic HSCT recipient or a stem cell or donor lymphocyte infusion donor (not recorded which). It is not recorded whose cells these are; they may come from a transplant donor. J is TRBJ1-6 and V is TRBV7-9; maybe TRBD1 (5 bases). CDR3 bases: TGTGCCAGCAGCTTAGCATGGGACGGAGATAATTCACCCCTCCACTTT. This sequence encodes CASSLAWDGDNSPLHF.